These 31 T cell receptor beta chains were all obtained from the same sample, sequenced in a study of T cell repertoires in cytomegalovirus infection (dated 2019 in TCRdb). The sample's treatment or condition, from its label and the paper: in vitro stimulation with specific CMV peptide epitopes to enrich CMV-specific T cells. Their antigens are not known. This sample was sequenced with an Illumina HiSeq 1500. In TCRdb, the public reads were trimmed at Q25 with fastp and aligned with MiXCR, with productive beta chains retained. Merged by CDR3 protein, the rows form single entries marked with the most common genes and DNA. Counted in this sample were about 160,000 distinct CDR3 sequences; about 22% of them appeared once. Under 30% of the sample comes from the top ten. This specimen consisted of CD8+ T cells from cultured PBMCs, obtained from culture after CMV antigen stimulation. The source is a human donor in good health (CMV status not recorded). Some clones in this sample may be carry-over from other donors' samples.

This rearrangement joins TRBV7-6 to TRBJ2-7; D could derive from TRBD1 or TRBD2 (6 bases each). This CDR3 contains 16 residues. Between the trimmed V and J ends, which lost 5 bases and 0 bases, there was a span of 17 bases. CDR1 SGHVS and CDR2 FNYEAQ come from the germline V gene. CDR3 sequence: CASSRLRGVSSYEQYF. DNA of the CDR3: TGTGCCAGCAGCAGACTTAGGGGGGTCAGCTCCTACGAGCAGTACTTC. Supplemented by reference TRBV7-6 and TRBJ2-7, the full variable domain reads GAGVSQSPRYKVTKRGQDVALRCDPISGHVSLYWYRQALGQGPEFLTYFNYEAQQDKSGLPNDRFSAERPEGSISTLTIQRTEQRDSAMYRCASSRLRGVSSYEQYFGPGTRLTVT.

V gene TRBV6-2 or TRBV6-3 combines with J gene TRBJ2-5, with a tentative D call TRBD1 (6 bases). With 2 bases removed from V and 4 bases from J, the gap between germline ends came to 11 bases. The CDR3 spans 14 residues. In germline, CDR1 is MNHEY, CDR2 SVGEGT. Written as DNA, the CDR3 is TGTGCCAGCAGTTACGCACAGGGTGGAGAGACCCAGTACTTC. It yields the protein CASSYAQGGETQYF.

The V and J genes are TRBV2 and TRBJ2-3, with D unclear. CDR3 length equals 14 residues. The germline gives CDR1 SNHLY, CDR2 FYNNEI. Trimming took off 8 bases at V and 2 bases at J, with 14 bases between the two ends. The DNA for the CDR3 is TGTGCCAGCCGAATCGATTTTAACACAGATACGCAGTATTTT. Its translation is CASRIDFNTDTQYF.

This clonotype was seen more than once but under ten times. DNA for the CDR3: TGTGCCAGCAGCTTGAAGGAGAACACTGAAGCTTTCTTT. Translating it yields CASSLKENTEAFF. This chain uses TRBV5-7 with TRBJ1-1, with no clear D. TRBV5-7 is annotated as an ORF whose role is uncertain. There are 13 residues in the CDR3. The germline V and J ends were trimmed by 1 base and 1 base, with 5 bases remaining between them.

This clonotype showed up just a few times. The chain recombines TRBV12-3 or TRBV12-4 with TRBJ2-1, with 8 bases matching TRBD2. The CDR3 spans 18 residues. The V gene end was trimmed by 5 bases and the J gene end by 2 bases; junction bases not matched to a gene: 14. Here the CDR3 reads CASSGPVSGGSPYNEQFF. CDR3 bases: TGTGCCAGCAGTGGCCCGGTCAGCGGGGGCTCCCCCTACAATGAGCAGTTCTTC.

The chain is built from TRBV6-2 or TRBV6-3 and TRBJ2-1; D gene unclear. The CDR3 length is 14 residues. V dropped 6 bases and J dropped 5 bases, with 14 bases sitting between them. CDR1 and CDR2 from the germline V gene are MNHEY and SVGEGT. The CDR3 is CASSLTASDNEQFF. The CDR3 coding sequence is TGTGCCAGCAGCCTTACCGCGAGCGACAATGAGCAGTTCTTC.

In its sample, this clonotype was seen a few times. The chain employs TRBV28 and TRBJ1-1, with D unresolved. CDR1 and CDR2 (germline): MDHEN, SYDVKM. CDR3 length: 13 amino acids. The germline V and J ends were trimmed by 5 bases and 0 bases, with 7 bases remaining between them. The CDR3 here is CASSIGMNTEAFF. CDR3 coding DNA: TGTGCCAGCAGTATTGGGATGAACACTGAAGCTTTCTTT.

The chain couples TRBV27 to TRBJ2-5; D gene unclear. Germline lookup yields CDR1 MNHEY and CDR2 SMNVEV (reference sequence). V was shortened by 1 base and J by 7 bases, with 13 bases between the two germline ends. The CDR3 has 14 residues. In DNA form, the CDR3 reads TGTGCCAGCAGTTTATTAGGCCCAAGTCGGACCCAGTACTTC. As protein: CASSLLGPSRTQYF.

This sequence joins TRBV9 and TRBJ2-7; 10 bases fit TRBD1. The ends lost 3 bases at V and 6 bases at J; junction bases unmatched: 0. Germline V gives CDR1 SGDLS, CDR2 YYNGEE. This CDR3 contains 12 residues. In DNA, the CDR3 is TGTGCCAGCAGCGGACAGGGGGCCGAGCAGTACTTC. Its protein product is CASSGQGAEQYF.

This chain joins TRBV10-3 and TRBJ1-1; the D gene is possibly TRBD1 (5 bases). CDR1 and CDR2 from the germline V gene are ENHRY and SYGVKD. The length of the CDR3 is 13 residues. Trimming cost V 6 bases and J 11 bases, with 19 bases left between them. CDR3: CAIRITDSLEAFF. CDR3 DNA sequence: TGTGCCATCAGAATAACCGACAGCTTAGAGGCTTTCTTT.

This clonotype was counted a few times. The CDR3 region is CASSFSLEKLFF. As DNA, the CDR3 is TGTGCCAGCAGCTTCTCTCTTGAAAAACTGTTTTTT. This chain connects TRBV13 to TRBJ1-4; D not resolved. The CDR3 spans 12 residues. Per the germline V gene, CDR1 is PRHDT and CDR2 is FYEKMQ (reference sequence). V was cut by 3 bases and J by 7 bases, with 6 bases left in between. Full variable domain (missing parts from reference TRBV13 and TRBJ1-4): AAGVIQSPRHLIKEKRETATLKCYPIPRHDTVYWYQQGPGQDPQFLISFYEKMQSDKGSIPDRFSAQQFSDYHSELNMSSLELGDSALYFCASSFSLEKLFFGSGTQLSVL.

This chain uses TRBV6-2 or TRBV6-3 with TRBJ1-5; TRBD1 matches at 7 bases. CDR3 length: 15 residues. V lost 2 bases, J lost 6 bases, and 7 bases stayed unmatched. Germline V gene data show CDR1 as MNHEY and CDR2 as SVGEGT. Here the CDR3 DNA reads TGTGCCAGCAGTTACACAGGGGCCATCAGTCAGCCCCAGCATTTT. Amino acid sequence: CASSYTGAISQPQHF.

A few counts support this clonotype. The chain employs TRBV7-2 and TRBJ2-2; D is unclear. CDR3 size: 15 residues. V shed 5 bases and J shed 0 bases, with 10 bases lying between them. CDR1 and CDR2 (germline): SGHTA, FQGNSA. The CDR3 loop is CASSLRRTNTGELFF. The CDR3 DNA reads as TGTGCCAGCAGCCTTCGACGGACGAACACCGGGGAGCTGTTTTTT.

This clonotype was found a few times. The J gene is TRBJ2-3, the V gene TRBV6-1; TRBD1 might be the D (6 bases). V lost 7 bases and J lost 6, with 20 bases in between. Germline loops: CDR1 MNHNS, CDR2 SASEGT. The CDR3 length is 15 residues. The CDR3: CASTTGTSPRDTQYF. CDR3 coding DNA: TGTGCCAGCACTACCGGGACATCACCCCGGGATACGCAGTATTTT.

In this sample, this clonotype turned up a few times. The chain has TRBV30 and TRBJ2-7; possibly TRBD2 for D (6 bases). Deletions cut 4 bases from V and 2 bases from J, with 21 bases between. Per germline, CDR1 GTSNPN and CDR2 SVGIG (reference sequence). CDR3 length: 16 amino acids. CDR3 in amino acids: CAWTLTRQGGTYEQYF. The CDR3 coding sequence is TGTGCCTGGACCCTCACGAGGCAGGGAGGCACCTACGAGCAGTACTTC.

This clonotype came up many times. The chain is built from TRBV5-6 and TRBJ2-3; 8 nucleotides align to TRBD1. V lost 4 bases, J lost 4 bases, and 2 bases stayed unmatched. The germline CDR1 and CDR2 sequences are SGHDT and YYEEEE. The CDR3 length is 13 residues. The CDR3 nucleotides read TGTGCCAGCAGCGCAGGGGGCGCAGATACGCAGTATTTT. This translates into CASSAGGADTQYF.

This clonotype showed up just a few times. V gene TRBV4-1 combines with J gene TRBJ2-3, with D unclear. The CDR3 loop spans 14 amino acids. CDR1 and CDR2 from the germline V gene are MGHRA and YSYEKL. With 4 bases removed from V and 5 bases from J, the gap between germline ends came to 13 bases. This chain's CDR3 is CASSLGQPRDTQYF. In DNA, the CDR3 is TGCGCCAGCAGCCTTGGCCAACCCCGAGATACGCAGTATTTT.

The gene calls are TRBV4-3 and TRBJ2-2; D is tentatively TRBD1 or TRBD2 (5 bases each). Germline CDR1 LGHNA, CDR2 YSLEER. CDR3 length: 15 residues. The V and J ends lost 3 bases and 6 bases respectively, with 14 bases between them. The CDR3 here is CASSQEAEGPGELFF. As DNA, the CDR3 is TGCGCCAGCAGCCAGGAAGCTGAGGGGCCCGGGGAGCTGTTTTTT.

In this sample, this clonotype turned up a few times. The V and J genes are TRBV7-9 and TRBJ1-2; tentatively, D is TRBD1 (6 bases). The germline gives CDR1 SEHNR, CDR2 FQNEAQ (reference sequence). This CDR3 comprises 13 residues. Trimming took off 5 bases at V and 6 bases at J, with 13 bases between the two ends. The CDR3 reads CASSPTGPDGYTF. The CDR3 DNA is TGTGCCAGCAGCCCTACAGGGCCGGATGGCTACACCTTC.

The chain has TRBV7-2 and TRBJ1-5; D possibly corresponds to TRBD1 (5 bases). Trimming stripped 0 bases from V and 7 bases from J, with 16 bases between. The germline V gene has CDR1 SGHTA and CDR2 FQGNSA. The CDR3 is 16 residues long. The CDR3, as DNA: TGTGCCAGCAGCTTAGCACCGGGGGGGGGTAGCCAGCCCCAGCATTTT. Amino acid sequence: CASSLAPGGGSQPQHF.

This clonotype was counted a few times. This sequence joins TRBV7-7 and TRBJ2-7; D possibly matches TRBD1 or TRBD2 (5 bases each). V gave up 5 bases and J gave up 3 bases, with 14 bases separating them. The V gene's germline CDR1 is SSHAT and CDR2 FNYEAQ (reference sequence). The CDR3 runs 14 residues. In DNA, the CDR3 is TGTGCCAGCAGCGTCCGGGACGGAAACTACGAGCAGTACTTC. Translating gives CASSVRDGNYEQYF. Complete variable domain (other parts from reference TRBV7-7 and TRBJ2-7): GAGVSQSPRYKVTKRGQDVTLRCDPISSHATLYWYQQALGQGPEFLTYFNYEAQPDKSGLPSDRFSAERPEGSISTLTIQRTEQRDSAMYRCASSVRDGNYEQYFGPGTRLTVT.

The J gene is TRBJ2-3, the V gene TRBV20-1; TRBD1 might be the D (6 bases). V lost 5 bases and J 2 bases, leaving 20 bases between the germline ends. Germline values: CDR1 DFQATT, CDR2 SNEGSKA (reference sequence). The CDR3 consists of 16 residues. CDR3: CSAFIQGDWHTDTQYF. The CDR3 DNA reads as TGCAGTGCTTTCATACAGGGAGATTGGCACACAGATACGCAGTATTTT.

The chain is built from TRBV5-4 and TRBJ2-3, with D maybe TRBD2 (5 bases). This CDR3 spans 13 amino acids. CDR1 and CDR2 from the germline V gene are SGHNT and YYREEE (reference sequence). The V gene lost 5 bases and the J gene lost 9 bases, with 16 bases spanning the gap. The CDR3 bases are TGTGCCAGCAGTTTTGGTGAGGGCCACACGCAGTATTTT. As protein: CASSFGEGHTQYF. Combining the CDR3 with reference TRBV5-4 and TRBJ2-3 gives the whole variable domain ETGVTQSPTHLIKTRGQQVTLRCSSQSGHNTVSWYQQALGQGPQFIFQYYREEENGRGNFPPRFSGLQFPNYSSELNVNALELDDSALYLCASSFGEGHTQYFGPGTRLTVL.

In its sample, this clonotype was seen a few times. V gene TRBV4-2 combines with J gene TRBJ1-1; no definite D call. Germline CDR1 LGHNA, CDR2 YNFKEQ. V lost 0 bases and J lost 8, with 10 bases in between. This CDR3 contains 13 residues. The DNA for the CDR3 is TGTGCCAGCAGCCAAGAGGGCCCCTTGGAAGCTTTCTTT. As protein: CASSQEGPLEAFF.

A few counts support this clonotype. The gene calls are TRBV12-3 or TRBV12-4 and TRBJ2-5; maybe TRBD1 (6 bases). V was cut by 3 bases and J by 5 bases, with 19 bases left in between. The CDR3 is 16 residues long. For the CDR3, the DNA is TGTGCCAGCAGTTTTGGAAGCGCGGACACAGGGGAGACCCAGTACTTC. As protein: CASSFGSADTGETQYF.

The chain recombines TRBV12-3 or TRBV12-4 with TRBJ1-1, with D possibly being TRBD1 (5 bases). The CDR3 contains 13 residues. V was pared by 5 bases and J by 5 bases, with 12 bases between. The CDR3 region has the DNA TGTGCCAGCAGTACTGAGGGGAGGACTGAAGCTTTCTTT. Its protein is CASSTEGRTEAFF.

This clonotype was seen a handful of times. The J gene is TRBJ2-1, the V gene TRBV7-2; the match to TRBD1 covers 9 bases. Germline lookup yields CDR1 SGHTA and CDR2 FQGNSA. Trimming took 3 bases from V and 2 from J; bases not matched to a gene: 5. This CDR3 contains 16 residues. The CDR3 loop is CASSFRDREPYNEQFF. DNA for the CDR3: TGTGCCAGCAGCTTCCGGGACAGGGAGCCCTACAATGAGCAGTTCTTC.

The chain is built from TRBV7-8 and TRBJ1-2; no clear D gene. The CDR3 contains 14 residues. Trimming took 5 bases from V and 7 from J, leaving 17 bases between them. The germline gives CDR1 SGHVS, CDR2 FQNEAQ. CDR3 protein: CASSALAAPLGYTF. In nucleotides, the CDR3 is TGTGCCAGCAGCGCGCTCGCCGCCCCTCTTGGCTACACCTTC. Complete variable domain (other parts from reference TRBV7-8 and TRBJ1-2): GAGVSQSPRYKVAKRGQDVALRCDPISGHVSLFWYQQALGQGPEFLTYFQNEAQLDKSGLPSDRFFAERPEGSVSTLKIQRTQQEDSAVYLCASSALAAPLGYTFGSGTRLTVV.

The chain is built from TRBV4-1 and TRBJ1-1; D unclear. This CDR3 has 14 residues. V shed 10 bases and J shed 4 bases, with 19 bases lying between them. Looked up from germline, CDR1 is MGHRA and CDR2 is YSYEKL. The CDR3 region has the DNA TGCGCCACCAAAGGCCCCGGCGGATCCACTGAAGCTTTCTTT. Protein product: CATKGPGGSTEAFF.

The chain combines TRBV12-3 or TRBV12-4 with TRBJ1-1; no reliable D call. The length of the CDR3 is 11 residues. Deletions cut 3 bases from V and 8 bases from J, with 7 bases between. The CDR3 protein is CASSFLGEAFF. DNA of the CDR3: TGTGCCAGCAGTTTTCTAGGGGAAGCTTTCTTT.

At least ten counts were recorded for this clonotype. The V call is TRBV9, the J call TRBJ2-1; maybe TRBD2 (6 bases). The CDR3 runs to 13 residues. Looked up from germline, CDR1 is SGDLS and CDR2 is YYNGEE. Trimming removed 0 bases from V and 10 bases from J, with 11 bases in between. This CDR3 is CASSVGLAREQFF. In DNA form, the CDR3 reads TGTGCCAGCAGCGTAGGCCTAGCGAGGGAGCAGTTCTTC.